The source of this TCR beta chain is a study of vaccination and CD4 T cells after COVID-19. Study-wide background: Ranging from 14 to 241, the interval between dose two and post-vaccine sampling had a median of 72 days. Study-level points and caveats: Median reactive clonotypes, those recognizing SARS-CoV-2, rose from around 20 to 38, not significantly.

The treatment: roughly ten-day PBMC culture with coronavirus spike peptide pools or control peptides (ViraFEST assay). Before the COVID-19 pandemic (2011-2018), CD4+ T cells were obtained from the unexposed donor. Peptide pool stimulation in ViraFEST expanded antigen-specific T cells, whose TCRs were then sequenced. With 5 bases removed from V and 4 bases from J, the gap between germline ends came to 17 bases. This CDR3 is built from 14 residues. Per germline, CDR1 DFQATT and CDR2 SNEGSKA (reference sequence). This clonotype is termed medium-sized (0.01 to 0.1%). Antigen specificity is unknown. The Oncomine TCR Beta short-read assay was what sequenced the DNA obtained from cultured CD4+ T cells. It was cultured CD4+ T cells from which genomic DNA was extracted. TCRdb re-derived calls from the PCR reads in MiXCR, one entry per CDR3 protein. The sample lists roughly 2,800 distinct CDR3 sequences; about 25% were seen once.

The sample comprised CD4+ T cells from blood, cultured in vitro. This chain joins TRBV20-1 and TRBJ1-2; D not resolved. The sequence came from a human donor in good health. CDR3 loop: CSADPGAAVYGYTF. The CDR3 nucleotides read TGCAGTGCTGACCCTGGCGCCGCCGTCTATGGCTACACCTTC.